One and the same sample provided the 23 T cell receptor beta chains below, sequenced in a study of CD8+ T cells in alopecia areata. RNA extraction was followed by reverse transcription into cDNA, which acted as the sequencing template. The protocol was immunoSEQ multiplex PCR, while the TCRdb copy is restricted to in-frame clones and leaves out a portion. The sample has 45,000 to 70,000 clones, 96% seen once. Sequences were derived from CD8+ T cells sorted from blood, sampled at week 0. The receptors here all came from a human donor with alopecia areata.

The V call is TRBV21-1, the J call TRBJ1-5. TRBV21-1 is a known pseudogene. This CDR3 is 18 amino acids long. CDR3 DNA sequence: TGTGCCAGCAGCCCCGGACGATGTTACAGCAATAGCAATCAGCCCCAGCATTTT. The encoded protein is CASSPGRCYSNSNQPQHF.

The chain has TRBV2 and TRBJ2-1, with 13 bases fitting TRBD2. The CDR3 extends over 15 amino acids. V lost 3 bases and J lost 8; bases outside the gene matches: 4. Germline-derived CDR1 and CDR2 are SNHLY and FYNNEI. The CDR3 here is CASSDGTSGGDEQFF. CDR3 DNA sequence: TGTGCCAGCAGTGACGGAACTAGCGGGGGGGATGAGCAGTTCTTC.

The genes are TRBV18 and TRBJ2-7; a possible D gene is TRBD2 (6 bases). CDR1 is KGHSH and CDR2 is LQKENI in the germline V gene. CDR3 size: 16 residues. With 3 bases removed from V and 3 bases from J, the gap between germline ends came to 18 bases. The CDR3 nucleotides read TGTGCCAGCTCACCTACCGTCGGGGGACGGGACTACGAGCAGTACTTC. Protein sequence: CASSPTVGGRDYEQYF.

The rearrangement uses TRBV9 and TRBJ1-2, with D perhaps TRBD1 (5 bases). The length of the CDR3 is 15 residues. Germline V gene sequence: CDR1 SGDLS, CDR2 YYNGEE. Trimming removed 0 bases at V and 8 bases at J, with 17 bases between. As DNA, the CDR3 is TGTGCCAGCAGCGTAGGAAGCTCCCCCCGGGGCGGCTACACCTTC. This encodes CASSVGSSPRGGYTF.

The CDR3 nucleotides read TGTGCCAGCAGTAAGGACTACAATGAGCAGTTCTTC. It translates to CASSKDYNEQFF. This chain connects TRBV27 to TRBJ2-1; no definite D call. The V gene's germline CDR1 is MNHEY and CDR2 SMNVEV (reference sequence). Trimming removed 5 bases at V and 3 bases at J, with 5 bases between. This CDR3 is built from 12 residues.

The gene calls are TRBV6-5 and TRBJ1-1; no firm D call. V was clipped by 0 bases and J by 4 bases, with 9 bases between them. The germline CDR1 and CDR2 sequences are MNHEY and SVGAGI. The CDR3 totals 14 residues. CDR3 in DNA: TGTGCCAGCAGTTACTCGTCGCTAGGCACTGAAGCTTTCTTT. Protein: CASSYSSLGTEAFF.

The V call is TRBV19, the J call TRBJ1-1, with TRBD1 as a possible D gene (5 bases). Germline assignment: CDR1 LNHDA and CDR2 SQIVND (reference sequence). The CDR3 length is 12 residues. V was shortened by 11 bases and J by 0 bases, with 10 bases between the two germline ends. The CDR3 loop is CAAGRMNTEAFF. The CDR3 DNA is TGTGCCGCGGGACGGATGAACACTGAAGCTTTCTTT.

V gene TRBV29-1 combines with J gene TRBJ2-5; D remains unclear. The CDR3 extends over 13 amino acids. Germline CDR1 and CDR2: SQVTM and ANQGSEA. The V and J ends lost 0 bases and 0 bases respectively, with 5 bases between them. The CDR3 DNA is TGCAGCGTTGAAGAACTATACCAAGAGACCCAGTACTTC. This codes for CSVEELYQETQYF.

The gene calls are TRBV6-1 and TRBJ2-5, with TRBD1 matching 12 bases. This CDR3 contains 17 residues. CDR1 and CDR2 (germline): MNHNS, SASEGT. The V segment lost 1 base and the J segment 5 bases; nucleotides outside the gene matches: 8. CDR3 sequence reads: CASSEGWDRGLGETQYF. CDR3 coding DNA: TGTGCCAGCAGTGAAGGGTGGGACAGGGGGCTGGGGGAGACCCAGTACTTC.

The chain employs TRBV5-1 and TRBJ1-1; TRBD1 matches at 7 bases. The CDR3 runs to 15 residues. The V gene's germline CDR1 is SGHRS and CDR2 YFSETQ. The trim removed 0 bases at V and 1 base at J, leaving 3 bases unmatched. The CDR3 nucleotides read TGCGCCAGCAGCTTGGACCGACAGGGGAACACTGAAGCTTTCTTT. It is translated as CASSLDRQGNTEAFF.

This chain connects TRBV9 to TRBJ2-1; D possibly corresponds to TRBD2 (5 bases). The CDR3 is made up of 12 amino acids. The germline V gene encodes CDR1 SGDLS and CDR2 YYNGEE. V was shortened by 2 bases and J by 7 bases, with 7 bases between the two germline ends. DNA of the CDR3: TGTGCCAGCAGCGTTAGCGAGAATGAGCAGTTCTTC. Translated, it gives CASSVSENEQFF.

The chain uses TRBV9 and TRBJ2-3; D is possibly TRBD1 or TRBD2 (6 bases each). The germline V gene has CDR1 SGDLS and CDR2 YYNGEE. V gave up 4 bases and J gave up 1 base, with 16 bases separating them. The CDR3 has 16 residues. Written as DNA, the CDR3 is TGTGCCAGCAGCCCCGGGGGCCGCCCGGGCACAGATACGCAGTATTTT. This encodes CASSPGGRPGTDTQYF.

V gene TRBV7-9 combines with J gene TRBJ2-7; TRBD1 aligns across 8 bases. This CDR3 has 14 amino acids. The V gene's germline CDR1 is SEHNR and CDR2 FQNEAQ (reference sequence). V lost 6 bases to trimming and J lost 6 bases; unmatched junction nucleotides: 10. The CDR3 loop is CASSSGGALREQYF. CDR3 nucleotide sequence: TGTGCCAGCAGTTCAGGGGGCGCTTTGCGCGAGCAGTACTTC.

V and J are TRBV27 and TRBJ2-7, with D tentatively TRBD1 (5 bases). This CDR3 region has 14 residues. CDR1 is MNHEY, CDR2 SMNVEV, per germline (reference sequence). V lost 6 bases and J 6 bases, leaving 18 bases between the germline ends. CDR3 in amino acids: CASSHRPQGGEQYF. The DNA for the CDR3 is TGTGCCAGCAGCCACAGACCCCAGGGTGGCGAGCAGTACTTC.

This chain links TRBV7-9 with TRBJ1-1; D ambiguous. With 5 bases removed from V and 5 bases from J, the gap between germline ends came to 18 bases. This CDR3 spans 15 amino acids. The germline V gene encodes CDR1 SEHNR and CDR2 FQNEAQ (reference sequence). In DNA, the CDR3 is TGTGCCAGCAGCCTGGTCGTGATAGATGGTACTGAAGCTTTCTTT. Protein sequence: CASSLVVIDGTEAFF. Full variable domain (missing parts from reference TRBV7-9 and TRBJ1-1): DTGVSQNPRHKITKRGQNVTFRCDPISEHNRLYWYRQTLGQGPEFLTYFQNEAQLEKSRLLSDRFSAERPKGSFSTLEIQRTEQGDSAMYLCASSLVVIDGTEAFFGQGTRLTVV.

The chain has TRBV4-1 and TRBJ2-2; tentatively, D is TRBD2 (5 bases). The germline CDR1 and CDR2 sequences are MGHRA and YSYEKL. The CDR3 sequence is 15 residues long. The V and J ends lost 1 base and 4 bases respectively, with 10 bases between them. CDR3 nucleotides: TGCGCCAGCAGCCAAGTAATAGCGACCACCGGGGAGCTGTTTTTT. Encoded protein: CASSQVIATTGELFF.

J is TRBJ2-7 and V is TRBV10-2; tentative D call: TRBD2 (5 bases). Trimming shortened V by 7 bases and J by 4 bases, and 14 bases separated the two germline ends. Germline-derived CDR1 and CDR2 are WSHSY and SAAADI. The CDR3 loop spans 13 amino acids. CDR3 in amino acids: CASIRAGDYEQYF. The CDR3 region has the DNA TGCGCCAGCATACGGGCGGGTGATTACGAGCAGTACTTC.

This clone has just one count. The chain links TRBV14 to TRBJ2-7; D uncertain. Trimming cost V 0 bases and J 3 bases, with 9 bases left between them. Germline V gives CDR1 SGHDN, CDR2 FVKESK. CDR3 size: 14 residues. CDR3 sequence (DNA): TGTGCCAGCAGCCAAGATTCGGCATACTACGAGCAGTACTTC. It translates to CASSQDSAYYEQYF. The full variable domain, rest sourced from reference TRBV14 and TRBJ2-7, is EAGVTQFPSHSVIEKGQTVTLRCDPISGHDNLYWYRRVMGKEIKFLLHFVKESKQDESGMPNNRFLAERTGGTYSTLKVQPAELEDSGVYFCASSQDSAYYEQYFGPGTRLTVT.

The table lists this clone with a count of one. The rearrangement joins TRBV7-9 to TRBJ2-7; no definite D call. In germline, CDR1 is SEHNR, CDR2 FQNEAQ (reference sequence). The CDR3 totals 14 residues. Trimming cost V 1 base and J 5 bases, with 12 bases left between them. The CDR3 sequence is CASSLDQLGDEQYF. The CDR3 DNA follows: TGTGCCAGCAGCTTAGACCAGCTTGGGGACGAGCAGTACTTC.

CDR3 DNA: TGTGCCAGCAGTGAACCCGAAGAGGGCCCTTCCTACAATGAGCAGTTCTTC. Amino acid sequence: CASSEPEEGPSYNEQFF. The rearrangement links TRBV2 to TRBJ2-1, with a weak D call TRBD2 (5 bases). CDR1 is SNHLY, CDR2 FYNNEI, per germline. V lost 2 bases, J lost 1 base, and 15 bases lay in between. The CDR3 is 17 residues long.

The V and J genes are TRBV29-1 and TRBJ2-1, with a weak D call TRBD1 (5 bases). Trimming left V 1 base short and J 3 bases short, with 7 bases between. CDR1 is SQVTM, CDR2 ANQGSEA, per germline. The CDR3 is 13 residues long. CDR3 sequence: CSVEGGNYNEQFF. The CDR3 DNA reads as TGCAGCGTTGAAGGGGGCAACTACAATGAGCAGTTCTTC.

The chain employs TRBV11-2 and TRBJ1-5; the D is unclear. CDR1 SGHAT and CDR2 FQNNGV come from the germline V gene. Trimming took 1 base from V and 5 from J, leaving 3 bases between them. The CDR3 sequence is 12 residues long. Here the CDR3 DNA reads TGTGCCAGCAGCTTAGGTGATCAGCCCCAGCATTTT. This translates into CASSLGDQPQHF. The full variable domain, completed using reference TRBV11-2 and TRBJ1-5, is EAGVAQSPRYKIIEKRQSVAFWCNPISGHATLYWYQQILGQGPKLLIQFQNNGVVDDSQLPKDRFSAERLKGVDSTLKIQPAKLEDSAVYLCASSLGDQPQHFGDGTRLSIL.

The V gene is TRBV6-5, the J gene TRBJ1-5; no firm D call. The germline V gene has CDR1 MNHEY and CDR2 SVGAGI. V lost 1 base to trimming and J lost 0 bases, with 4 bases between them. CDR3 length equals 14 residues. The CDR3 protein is CASSYLGSNQPQHF. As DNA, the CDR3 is TGTGCCAGCAGTTACTTGGGTAGCAATCAGCCCCAGCATTTT.